This record concerns one T cell receptor (beta chain) sequence. The antigen remains unidentified. The sample comes from a study of T cell responses to AZD1222 COVID-19 vaccine. Study summary: Second-dose recipients at about 4 or about 12 weeks were treated as one pooled group. General study results and limits: An increase in Spike-specific TCR breadth and depth was observed after two AZD1222 doses. Seropositive at baseline were only six AZD1222 recipients. Vaccine-associated CD4 TCRs spanned spike, dominant at 160-218 and 743-854.

The V gene's germline CDR1 is MNHEY and CDR2 SVGAGI. There are 15 residues in the CDR3. V shed 6 bases and J 2 bases; nucleotides not matched to a gene: 6. Here immunoSEQ multiplex PCR was the method, and the copy in TCRdb shows in-frame clones only, minus some. This repertoire shows around 80,000 clones, 90% to 95% found once; its top ten account for 5.2%. V gene TRBV6-5 combines with J gene TRBJ2-3; 9 positions match TRBD1. The receptor was derived from an adult in good health. Sequenced here: peripheral blood, sampled on day 0 of AZD1222 vaccination. CDR3 coding DNA: TGTGCCAGCAGGCCCGGGACAGGGAACACAGATACGCAGTATTTT. Amino acids: CASRPGTGNTDTQYF.